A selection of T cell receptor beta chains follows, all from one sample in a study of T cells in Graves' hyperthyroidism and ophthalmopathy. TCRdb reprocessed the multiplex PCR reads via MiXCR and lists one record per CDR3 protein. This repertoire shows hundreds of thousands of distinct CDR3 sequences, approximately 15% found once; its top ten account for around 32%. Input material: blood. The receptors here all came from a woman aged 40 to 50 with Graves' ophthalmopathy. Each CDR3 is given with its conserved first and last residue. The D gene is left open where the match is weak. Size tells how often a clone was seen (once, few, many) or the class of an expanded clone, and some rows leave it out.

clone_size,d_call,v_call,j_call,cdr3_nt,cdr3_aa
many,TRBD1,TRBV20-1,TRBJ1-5,TGCAGTGCTTCCGGGACAGTCTTCAATCAGCCCCAGCATTTT,CSASGTVFNQPQHF
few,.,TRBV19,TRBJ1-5,TGTGCCAGCCGGGTTAGGCTGGGATCGGGGCAGCCCCAGCATTTT,CASRVRLGSGQPQHF
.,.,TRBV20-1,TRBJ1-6,TGCAGTGCTAGAGATTTTCTAAATAATTCACCCCTCCACTTT,CSARDFLNNSPLHF
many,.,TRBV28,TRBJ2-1,TGTGCCAGCAGTCGCCGTAAAGAGCAGTTCTTC,CASSRRKEQFF
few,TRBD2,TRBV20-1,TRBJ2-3,TGCAGTGCTAGAGACTACGGGAGGGCTGCTACAGATACGCAGTATTTT,CSARDYGRAATDTQYF
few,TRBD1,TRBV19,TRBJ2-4,TGTGCCAGTAGTAGAATTCCGGGACAGGGGGCCAAAAACATTCAGTACTTC,CASSRIPGQGAKNIQYF
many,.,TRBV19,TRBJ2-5,TGTGCCAGTAGTATAGAACGGCAAGAGACCCAGTACTTC,CASSIERQETQYF
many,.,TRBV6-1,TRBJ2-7,TGTGCCAGCAGTCCCTCACAGGGCTCCTACGAGCAGTACTTC,CASSPSQGSYEQYF
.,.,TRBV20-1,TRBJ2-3,TGCAGTGCTAGGACTAGAGCAGATATGCAGTATTTT,CSARTRADMQYF
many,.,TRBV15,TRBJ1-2,TGTGCCACCAGCAGAGACTCAAGAGATGGCTACACCTTC,CATSRDSRDGYTF
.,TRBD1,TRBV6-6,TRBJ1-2,TGTGCCAGCAGTTACCTGACAGGGGTAGATGGCTACACCTTC,CASSYLTGVDGYTF
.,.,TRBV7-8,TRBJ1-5,TGTGCCAGCAGCTTAGGATCAGGGCGCGATCAGCCCCAGCATTTT,CASSLGSGRDQPQHF
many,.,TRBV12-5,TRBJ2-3,TGTGCTAGTGGAAGGGGCGTAGGGGGAGGTACAGATACGCAGTATTTT,CASGRGVGGGTDTQYF
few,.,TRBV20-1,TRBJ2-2,TGCAGTGCTAGAGAGGGGGCTCTTTACGCGCGCGGGGAGCTGTTTTTT,CSAREGALYARGELFF
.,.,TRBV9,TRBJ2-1,TGTGCCAGCAGCGTAGACACCGCGTACAATGAGCAGTTCTTC,CASSVDTAYNEQFF